A selection of T cell receptor beta chains follows, all from one sample in a study of post-analysis software for immune sequencing data. TCRdb re-derived calls from the PCR reads in MiXCR, one entry per CDR3 protein. Of approximately 660,000 distinct CDR3 sequences listed, 55% to 60% were seen once; the top ten hold about 11%. Sequenced: blood. The receptors originated from a girl aged 2 to 9 with multiple sclerosis. CDR3s include the opening cysteine and the closing phenylalanine or tryptophan. D genes are given only for firm matches. Expanded clones are given a class, and other clones once, few, many or no size at all.

abundance: NA; j_gene: TRBJ2-1; v_gene: TRBV14; d_gene: TRBD2; CDR3aa: CASSQRGGIEQFF; CDR3nt: TGTGCCAGCAGCCAACGGGGGGGGATTGAGCAGTTCTTC
abundance: few; j_gene: TRBJ2-1; v_gene: TRBV7-7; d_gene: TRBD2; CDR3aa: CASSLAGTSEYNEQFF; CDR3nt: TGTGCTAGCAGCTTAGCCGGGACTAGCGAGTACAATGAGCAGTTCTTC
abundance: NA; j_gene: TRBJ2-3; v_gene: TRBV7-6; d_gene: NA; CDR3aa: CASTQGGGEGTDTQYF; CDR3nt: TGTGCCAGCACCCAAGGTGGCGGGGAAGGCACAGATACGCAGTATTTT
abundance: NA; j_gene: TRBJ1-5; v_gene: TRBV7-2; d_gene: NA; CDR3aa: CASSSRAGQPQHF; CDR3nt: TGTGCCAGCAGCTCCAGGGCGGGTCAGCCCCAGCATTTT
abundance: NA; j_gene: TRBJ2-2; v_gene: TRBV20-1; d_gene: TRBD2; CDR3aa: CSAITSGNTGELFF; CDR3nt: TGCAGTGCTATAACTAGCGGGAACACCGGGGAGCTGTTTTTT
abundance: NA; j_gene: TRBJ1-5; v_gene: TRBV7-9; d_gene: TRBD1; CDR3aa: CASSRPGQEEQPQHF; CDR3nt: TGTGCCAGCAGCCGACCGGGACAGGAGGAGCAGCCCCAGCATTTT
abundance: NA; j_gene: TRBJ2-5; v_gene: TRBV4-1; d_gene: NA; CDR3aa: CASSQVIRGRETQYF; CDR3nt: TGCGCCAGCAGCCAAGTTATCCGAGGGCGAGAGACCCAGTACTTC
abundance: NA; j_gene: TRBJ2-4; v_gene: TRBV12-3/TRBV12-4; d_gene: NA; CDR3aa: CASSLSQLAKNIQYF; CDR3nt: TGTGCCAGCAGTTTAAGCCAATTAGCCAAAAACATTCAGTACTTC
abundance: NA; j_gene: TRBJ1-2; v_gene: TRBV3-1; d_gene: TRBD1; CDR3aa: CASSHTGQSYGYTF; CDR3nt: TGTGCCAGCAGCCATACGGGACAGAGCTATGGCTACACCTTC
abundance: NA; j_gene: TRBJ2-1; v_gene: TRBV20-1; d_gene: TRBD2; CDR3aa: CSADGGLAGVDEQFF; CDR3nt: TGCAGTGCAGACGGGGGACTAGCGGGAGTTGATGAGCAGTTCTTC
abundance: few; j_gene: TRBJ1-3; v_gene: TRBV29-1; d_gene: NA; CDR3aa: CSVEWGAVGSTIYF; CDR3nt: TGCAGCGTTGAATGGGGGGCTGTTGGGAGCACCATATATTTT
abundance: NA; j_gene: TRBJ2-1; v_gene: TRBV10-3; d_gene: NA; CDR3aa: CAISEGPGNEQFF; CDR3nt: TGTGCCATCAGTGAGGGTCCCGGCAATGAGCAGTTCTTC
abundance: NA; j_gene: TRBJ2-1; v_gene: TRBV9; d_gene: NA; CDR3aa: CASSVTSSYNEQFF; CDR3nt: TGTGCCAGCAGCGTTACCAGCTCCTACAATGAGCAGTTCTTC
abundance: NA; j_gene: TRBJ2-3; v_gene: TRBV5-5; d_gene: NA; CDR3aa: CASSRTGLLTDTQYF; CDR3nt: TGTGCCAGCAGCCGCACGGGCCTGCTCACAGATACGCAGTATTTT
abundance: once; j_gene: TRBJ2-1; v_gene: TRBV12-3/TRBV12-4; d_gene: TRBD1; CDR3aa: CASSTAGTGGYNEQFF; CDR3nt: TGTGCCAGCAGTACAGCCGGGACAGGGGGATACAATGAGCAGTTCTTC
abundance: NA; j_gene: TRBJ1-1; v_gene: TRBV12-3/TRBV12-4; d_gene: TRBD1; CDR3aa: CASITLKGARTEAFF; CDR3nt: TGTGCCAGCATCACTTTGAAGGGGGCGCGGACTGAAGCTTTCTTT
abundance: NA; j_gene: TRBJ2-5; v_gene: TRBV6-2/TRBV6-3; d_gene: NA; CDR3aa: CAGSSRSQETQYF; CDR3nt: TGTGCCGGATCTTCCCGGTCCCAAGAGACCCAGTACTTC
abundance: NA; j_gene: TRBJ1-6; v_gene: TRBV7-9; d_gene: NA; CDR3aa: CASSEGRGARPSGNSPLHF; CDR3nt: TGTGCCAGCAGCGAAGGAAGGGGGGCGCGGCCCTCGGGGAATTCACCCCTCCACTTT
abundance: NA; j_gene: TRBJ2-5; v_gene: TRBV2; d_gene: TRBD1; CDR3aa: CASRVTGGQETQYF; CDR3nt: TGTGCCAGCAGAGTAACAGGGGGCCAAGAGACCCAGTACTTC
abundance: few; j_gene: TRBJ1-2; v_gene: TRBV29-1; d_gene: NA; CDR3aa: CSVVVGYRYTF; CDR3nt: TGCAGCGTTGTGGTTGGGTATCGCTACACCTTC
abundance: NA; j_gene: TRBJ2-1; v_gene: TRBV7-3; d_gene: TRBD2; CDR3aa: CASSLTRPSGGNLGNEQFF; CDR3nt: TGTGCCAGCAGCTTAACTCGACCGAGCGGGGGTAACCTCGGCAATGAGCAGTTCTTC
abundance: few; j_gene: TRBJ2-3; v_gene: TRBV6-4; d_gene: NA; CDR3aa: CASSEGAYTDTQYF; CDR3nt: TGTGCCAGCAGTGAAGGCGCCTACACAGATACGCAGTATTTT
abundance: NA; j_gene: TRBJ2-7; v_gene: TRBV29-1; d_gene: NA; CDR3aa: CSVGSYSYEQYF; CDR3nt: TGCAGCGTTGGGAGTTACTCCTACGAGCAGTACTTC
abundance: NA; j_gene: TRBJ2-7; v_gene: TRBV6-6; d_gene: NA; CDR3aa: CASGGTAEQYF; CDR3nt: TGTGCCAGCGGAGGGACGGCTGAGCAGTACTTC
abundance: once; j_gene: TRBJ2-3; v_gene: TRBV9; d_gene: NA; CDR3aa: CASSRPGDWRDTQYF; CDR3nt: TGTGCCAGCAGCAGGCCGGGAGATTGGCGTGATACGCAGTATTTT
abundance: NA; j_gene: TRBJ2-7; v_gene: TRBV5-1; d_gene: TRBD2; CDR3aa: CASSRGSSGREGEQYF; CDR3nt: TGCGCCAGCAGCCGGGGGTCTAGCGGGAGAGAGGGCGAGCAGTACTTC
abundance: few; j_gene: TRBJ2-3; v_gene: TRBV7-9; d_gene: NA; CDR3aa: CASSSPSVTDTQYF; CDR3nt: TGTGCCAGCAGCTCACCGAGTGTCACAGATACGCAGTATTTT
abundance: NA; j_gene: TRBJ1-2; v_gene: TRBV11-2; d_gene: NA; CDR3aa: CASSPRDTVGGYTF; CDR3nt: TGTGCCAGCAGCCCCCGGGACACCGTCGGGGGCTACACCTTC
abundance: NA; j_gene: TRBJ1-2; v_gene: TRBV25-1; d_gene: NA; CDR3aa: CASSEEGRGYGYTF; CDR3nt: TGTGCCAGCAGTGAGGAGGGCCGTGGCTATGGCTACACCTTC
abundance: NA; j_gene: TRBJ2-3; v_gene: TRBV7-2; d_gene: NA; CDR3aa: CASLVSGGTDTQYF; CDR3nt: TGTGCCAGCCTGGTGTCAGGGGGCACAGATACGCAGTATTTT
abundance: NA; j_gene: TRBJ1-2; v_gene: TRBV11-2; d_gene: NA; CDR3aa: CASSLERVSSGGYTF; CDR3nt: TGTGCCAGCAGCTTAGAACGGGTCTCAAGCGGGGGCTACACCTTC
abundance: few; j_gene: TRBJ2-5; v_gene: TRBV29-1; d_gene: NA; CDR3aa: CSANPSGEETQYF; CDR3nt: TGCAGCGCCAACCCCTCAGGGGAAGAGACCCAGTACTTC
abundance: NA; j_gene: TRBJ2-7; v_gene: TRBV13; d_gene: TRBD2; CDR3aa: CASSLRGSGSGEQYF; CDR3nt: TGTGCCAGCAGCTTACGGGGTAGCGGGAGCGGTGAGCAGTACTTC
abundance: NA; j_gene: TRBJ2-5; v_gene: TRBV11-3; d_gene: TRBD1; CDR3aa: CASRRTGENEQYF; CDR3nt: TGTGCCAGCAGGCGGACAGGGGAGAATGAGCAGTACTTC
abundance: NA; j_gene: TRBJ2-5; v_gene: TRBV29-1; d_gene: TRBD2; CDR3aa: CSVPYGGKETQYF; CDR3nt: TGCAGCGTCCCTTACGGGGGGAAAGAGACCCAGTACTTC
abundance: NA; j_gene: TRBJ1-1; v_gene: TRBV5-6; d_gene: NA; CDR3aa: CASSLDRTEAFF; CDR3nt: TGTGCCAGCAGCTTGGACAGGACTGAAGCTTTCTTT
abundance: NA; j_gene: TRBJ2-7; v_gene: TRBV10-3; d_gene: NA; CDR3aa: CAISERGNEQYF; CDR3nt: TGTGCCATCAGTGAAAGAGGGAACGAGCAGTACTTC